This passage covers 16 T cell receptor beta chains from one sample sequenced in a study of blood T cell repertoires in COVID-19. TCRdb's table, derived via immunoSEQ multiplex PCR, lists solely in-frame clones and lacks some. The data hold 100,000 to 150,000 clones, with around 88% observed a single time. Source material: peripheral blood. Every receptor here comes from a man aged 60 to 69 with COVID-19, enrolled during active disease.

For this clone: Germline is not matched at one junction end, which may reflect a read error. The chain has TRBV27 and TRBJ1-6; no clear D gene. CDR3 length: 14 residues. Germline-derived CDR1 and CDR2 are MNHEY and SMNVEV (reference sequence). The CDR3 DNA reads TGTGCCGGCAGTTTATTCTTCTATAATTCACCCCTCCACTTT. Translating gives CAGSLFFYNSPLHF.

The V and J genes are TRBV27 and TRBJ1-5; 7 bases match TRBD1. V dropped 3 bases and J dropped 4; count of bases not matched to a gene: 6. The germline gives CDR1 MNHEY, CDR2 SMNVEV (reference sequence). CDR3 size: 15 residues. In nucleotides, the CDR3 is TGTGCCAGCAGTTTGGAGGGGGCCATGAATCAGCCCCAGCATTTT. This gives the protein CASSLEGAMNQPQHF.

This chain uses TRBV7-3 with TRBJ1-5; D not resolved. Trimming stripped 5 bases from V and 4 bases from J, with 6 bases between. Germline assignment: CDR1 SGHTA and CDR2 FQGTGA. This CDR3 has 12 residues. CDR3 sequence: CASSTQNQPQHF. The DNA of the CDR3 is TGTGCCAGCAGCACCCAGAATCAGCCCCAGCATTTT.

V usage is TRBV3-1 (or the pseudogene TRBV3-2) and J usage is TRBJ2-5, with D unclear. The CDR3 sequence is 15 residues long. The germline gives CDR1 LGHDT, CDR2 YNNKEL (reference sequence). With 2 bases removed from V and 1 base from J, the gap between germline ends came to 11 bases. The CDR3 sequence is CASSQNPNFQETQYF. CDR3 nucleotide sequence: TGTGCCAGCAGCCAAAACCCGAACTTCCAAGAGACCCAGTACTTC.

The gene calls are TRBV15 and TRBJ2-1, with D maybe TRBD1 (5 bases). The CDR3 runs to 14 residues. CDR1 and CDR2 (germline): LNHNV, YYDKDF (reference sequence). Trimming left V 2 bases short and J 8 bases short, with 13 bases between. CDR3: CATSRTRVVYEQFF. The CDR3 nucleotides read TGTGCCACCAGCAGAACCAGGGTAGTCTATGAGCAGTTCTTC.

The chain joins TRBV19 to TRBJ1-3, with a weak D call TRBD1 (5 bases). This CDR3 region has 14 residues. Germline CDR1 LNHDA, CDR2 SQIVND (reference sequence). With 3 bases removed from V and 4 bases from J, the gap between germline ends came to 10 bases. CDR3 sequence reads: CASSIVQGGNTIYF. CDR3 nucleotides: TGTGCCAGTAGTATCGTCCAGGGCGGAAACACCATATATTTT.

This chain links TRBV19 with TRBJ1-1; perhaps TRBD1 as D (5 bases). Germline loops: CDR1 LNHDA, CDR2 SQIVND (reference sequence). The CDR3 has 12 amino acids. The V end lost 7 bases, the J end lost 4 bases, and 10 bases lay between the germline ends. The CDR3 protein is CASNRGGTEAFF. As DNA, the CDR3 is TGTGCCAGTAATAGGGGAGGCACTGAAGCTTTCTTT.

This sequence joins TRBV5-1 and TRBJ1-5; D not resolved. The CDR3 is 13 amino acids. The V gene lost 1 base and the J gene lost 5 bases, with 7 bases spanning the gap. Germline V gives CDR1 SGHRS, CDR2 YFSETQ. The CDR3 is CASSLSQDQPQHF. CDR3 DNA: TGCGCCAGCAGCTTGTCTCAGGATCAGCCCCAGCATTTT.

The chain links TRBV4-2 to TRBJ2-2; 7 nucleotides agree with TRBD2. The length of the CDR3 is 17 residues. J was trimmed by 1 base and V by 3 bases; bases with no gene match: 8. The germline CDR1 and CDR2 sequences are LGHNA and YNFKEQ. This CDR3 is CASSQEPGLKNTGELFF. In DNA, the CDR3 is TGTGCCAGCAGCCAGGAACCGGGACTAAAGAACACCGGGGAGCTGTTTTTT.

The CDR3 DNA reads as TGTGCCAGCAGCCAAGAACTAGCGGGGCGTTACTTC. Translation: CASSQELAGRYF. This chain connects TRBV3-1 (or the pseudogene TRBV3-2) to TRBJ2-5; the match to TRBD2 covers 10 bases. Looked up from germline, CDR1 is LGHDT and CDR2 is YNNKEL (reference sequence). Trimming took 0 bases from V and 14 from J; bases not matched to a gene: 3. CDR3 length equals 12 residues.

This clone was recorded once. This rearrangement joins TRBV5-6 to TRBJ2-2; D uncertain. CDR3 length equals 15 residues. Trimming took off 6 bases at V and 7 bases at J, with 19 bases between the two ends. Germline assignment: CDR1 SGHDT and CDR2 YYEEEE. CDR3 in DNA: TGTGCCAGCACGCCTAAATCGACCCACAGCGGGGAGCTGTTTTTT. The encoded protein is CASTPKSTHSGELFF.

The chain uses TRBV30 and TRBJ1-5; D is undetermined. The germline V and J ends were trimmed by 2 bases and 4 bases, with 9 bases remaining between them. The germline V gene has CDR1 GTSNPN and CDR2 SVGIG (reference sequence). CDR3 length: 13 residues. The CDR3 coding sequence is TGTGCCTGGAGTTTAGCGGGAAATCAGCCCCAGCATTTT. This codes for CAWSLAGNQPQHF.

CDR3 in amino acids: CASSSGTGIFYGYTF. CDR3 in DNA: TGTGCCAGCAGTTCCGGGACAGGGATATTCTATGGCTACACCTTC. The rearrangement links TRBV6-5 to TRBJ1-2; 9 bases agree with TRBD1. Germline V gives CDR1 MNHEY, CDR2 SVGAGI. There are 15 residues in the CDR3. The trim removed 4 bases at V and 4 bases at J, leaving 7 bases unmatched.

The chain is built from TRBV28 and TRBJ1-3; 7 bases are a match to TRBD1. With V trimmed by 11 bases and J by 2 bases, 6 bases remained unmatched. CDR1 is MDHEN and CDR2 is SYDVKM in the germline V gene. The CDR3 spans 13 residues. The CDR3 sequence: CAGGGQPGNTIYF. The CDR3 nucleotides read TGTGCCGGAGGGGGACAGCCTGGAAACACCATATATTTT.

The chain is built from TRBV6-1 and TRBJ1-2; no firm D call. The CDR3 has 14 amino acids. V gave up 1 base and J gave up 2 bases, with 8 bases separating them. Germline values: CDR1 MNHNS, CDR2 SASEGT. In nucleotides, the CDR3 is TGTGCCAGCAGTGAAGTAACACCCAACTATGGCTACACCTTC. Translated: CASSEVTPNYGYTF.

This rearrangement joins TRBV18 to TRBJ1-2; 8 bases fit TRBD1. The V and J ends lost 2 bases and 7 bases, in that order; junction bases with no gene match: 15. The CDR3 is 17 residues long. Germline CDR1 KGHSH, CDR2 LQKENI. This chain's CDR3 is CASSPTGTGSSLGGYTF. The DNA for the CDR3 is TGTGCCAGCTCACCAACGGGGACAGGCTCCTCCCTGGGTGGCTACACCTTC.